The present entry profiles one T cell receptor (beta chain) with its context. In its sample, this clonotype was seen many times. Its antigen is unknown. There are no base qualities to consult, and no much larger clone falls within one base. The sequencer listed for this sample is Illumina HiSeq 2500. First-strand cDNA was synthesized with Superscript III and a set of TRAV- and TRBV-specific primers, covering both TCRalpha and TCRbeta chains. An approximately 20-cycle PCR with Phusion amplified the TCRs, pairing a constant-region primer with the adapter that was attached to the V primers. The isolated mRNA was amplified using the MessageAmp II aRNA Amplification Kit, with in vitro transcription performed for approximately 16 hours at 37 degrees C. The Dynabeads mRNA DIRECT Purification Kit was used to isolate mRNA for TCR sequencing. A second approximately 23-cycle Phusion PCR added indexed Illumina adapters, and products were purified with AMPure XP beads. The published analysis was carried out like this. Custom Perl scripts pooled TCR sequences encoding the same protein, removed out-of-frame sequences and computed each clonotype's abundance. The analysis excluded TCR sequences that were supported by just one read. The metrics used to describe the repertoires included Shannon entropy, Gini index, clonality, richness, and the frequency of TCRs shared between repertoires. In-frame beta chains were kept once TCRdb had trimmed the public reads at Q25 with fastp and called clones with MiXCR. Every CDR3 protein is listed once, alongside the most common genes and DNA of its rows. V and J calls and clone size were set by TCRdb, not the authors. The sample records tens of thousands of distinct CDR3 sequences, roughly 19% of which are singletons. The ten most abundant clones make up 2.5% to 3.5% of the sample.

Taken with the paper, the label for time point translates to: before trial treatment. The donors took part in RACIN, a single-arm, phase I, dose-escalation trial that combined nivolumab, ipilimumab, aspirin, low-dose cyclophosphamide and low-dose radiotherapy. Patients with advanced, TIL-negative solid tumors were considered eligible. The data belong to a study of low-dose radiotherapy and immunotherapy resistance in tumors (dated by TCRdb to between 2020 and 2023). General notes on the study: In Cohort 1, each fraction delivered 0.5 Gy every 2 weeks, and the prescribed total PTV dose was 6.5 Gy. Patients in Cohort 2 were given 1 Gy per fraction every two weeks, for a total of 13 Gy across 26 weeks. Patients were given nivolumab as a 240 mg flat dose every two weeks and ipilimumab at 1 mg/kg every six weeks, with both drugs delivered intravenously. Cyclophosphamide 200 mg/m2 was administered intravenously every two weeks, one day before each radiation and immunotherapy administration. Starting on cycle 1 day 1, patients took 300 mg of aspirin by mouth once daily for four cycles. Randomization of trial participants into treatment groups was not performed. Eight patients were included in the translational analysis: three from the first dose cohort and the first five from the second dose cohort.

Including the terminal cysteine and phenylalanine, the CDR3 comprises 14 residues. The kept DNA is CDR3 alone, 42 bases in frame from the first base. V is cut back by 6 bases and J by 6 bases, with 6 bases in the junction unmatched. CDR1 and CDR2, per the germline V gene, are MNHEY and SVGEGT. This receptor chain uses TRBV6-2 or TRBV6-3 and TRBJ2-3; 10 nucleotides in the junction match TRBD1. Material: PBMCs, obtained before treatment. This receptor was identified in a male donor with prostate cancer. This receptor has the CDR3 CASSLGQGGDTQYF. Here is the DNA: TGTGCCAGCAGCCTCGGACAGGGGGGGGATACGCAGTATTTT.